The 8 T cell receptor beta chains below come from one sample, sequenced in a study of immune characteristics of hereditary and idiopathic chronic pancreatitis. Libraries were constructed by the immunoSEQ multiplex PCR assay. This is the immuneACCESS table as TCRdb keeps it, with only in-frame sequences that have V and J called. A part of the clones is gone; compared with another copy, unresolved V genes explain less than half, and the rest is unexplained. This sample is represented by thousands of clones; around 79% of them were singletons. Clones ranked in the top ten supply approximately 15% of the sample. Patients undergoing total pancreatectomy with islet autotransplantation (TPIAT) were the source of the chronic pancreatitis pancreas tissue. Sequencing was performed on pancreas tissue with idiopathic chronic pancreatitis. The cell subset or site label here, explained by the study, means: chronic pancreatitis without an identified cause. These TCRs come from a human donor with chronic pancreatitis.

The chain employs TRBV7-2 and TRBJ1-2; possible D gene TRBD1, 5 bases. Germline CDR1 reads SGHTA; CDR2 reads FQGNSA. The CDR3 contains 13 residues. Trimming took 11 bases from V and 6 from J, leaving 19 bases between them. In DNA form, the CDR3 reads TGTGCCTCCTATCTGTTGGGGCAGCATGGCTACACCTTC. Residues: CASYLLGQHGYTF.

This rearrangement joins TRBV12-3 or TRBV12-4 to TRBJ1-2; D possibly corresponds to TRBD1 (6 bases). Trimming cost V 2 bases and J 6 bases, with 10 bases left between them. CDR3 length: 13 amino acids. The CDR3 DNA sequence: TGTGCCAGCAGTTTATCAGGGGTTCATGGCTACACCTTC. Protein product: CASSLSGVHGYTF.

This clone was counted once. The chain recombines TRBV11-3 with TRBJ2-1; D not resolved. The germline V gene encodes CDR1 SGHNT and CDR2 YENEEA. This CDR3 is 14 amino acids long. With 5 bases removed from V and 6 bases from J, the gap between germline ends came to 14 bases. The CDR3 bases are TGTGCCAGCAGCCCCCGCGGTAGTAGCAATGAGCAGTTCTTC. Protein sequence: CASSPRGSSNEQFF.

The chain recombines TRBV7-2 with TRBJ2-3; D not resolved. Germline values: CDR1 SGHTA, CDR2 FQGNSA. The CDR3 totals 16 residues. V lost 5 bases and J lost 0, with 15 bases in between. The CDR3, as DNA: TGTGCCAGCAGCGCTAGGGCCCGACCAAGCACAGATACGCAGTATTTT. It yields the protein CASSARARPSTDTQYF.

V usage is TRBV5-1 and J usage is TRBJ2-7; TRBD1 agrees at 7 bases. The V segment lost 0 bases and the J segment 3 bases; nucleotides outside the gene matches: 3. CDR3 length: 14 amino acids. Germline lookup yields CDR1 SGHRS and CDR2 YFSETQ. This CDR3 reads CASSLEGQYYEQYF. CDR3 nucleotides: TGCGCCAGCAGCTTGGAGGGACAGTACTACGAGCAGTACTTC.

This sequence joins TRBV7-9 and TRBJ1-2; 9 bases agree with TRBD1. J gave up 4 bases and V 5 bases, and 8 bases lay outside the gene matches. This CDR3 has 15 residues. CDR1 and CDR2 (germline): SEHNR, FQNEAQ (reference sequence). The CDR3 protein is CASSAQGQGLYGYTF. CDR3 in DNA: TGTGCCAGCAGCGCACAGGGACAGGGACTCTATGGCTACACCTTC. The entire variable domain, with the rest obtained from reference TRBV7-9 and TRBJ1-2, is as follows: DTGVSQNPRHKITKRGQNVTFRCDPISEHNRLYWYRQTLGQGPEFLTYFQNEAQLEKSRLLSDRFSAERPKGSFSTLEIQRTEQGDSAMYLCASSAQGQGLYGYTFGSGTRLTVV.

V gene TRBV14 combines with J gene TRBJ2-7; TRBD1 matches 7 bases. The CDR3 consists of 15 residues. The germline V gene has CDR1 SGHDN and CDR2 FVKESK. V lost 1 base and J lost 0; bases outside the gene matches: 3. The CDR3 region is CASSQGQGFSYEQYV. CDR3 DNA sequence: TGTGCCAGCAGCCAAGGACAGGGATTCTCCTACGAGCAGTACGTC.

The V gene is TRBV7-2, the J gene TRBJ1-2; 8 bases are shared with TRBD1. Germline V gene sequence: CDR1 SGHTA, CDR2 FQGNSA. The CDR3 loop spans 14 amino acids. V was clipped by 1 base and J by 11 bases; unmatched bases: 9. CDR3 protein: CASSLDRGGGWYTF. CDR3 DNA: TGTGCCAGCAGCTTAGACAGGGGGGGAGGTTGGTACACCTTC.